The 8 T cell receptor beta chains below all came from one sample that was sequenced in a study of blood T cell repertoires in COVID-19. Assay: immunoSEQ multiplex PCR; the TCRdb copy retains only in-frame clones and omits some. The sample includes roughly 120,000 clones, approximately 80% of them seen just once. The sequenced sample consisted of peripheral blood. Receptors were obtained from a man aged 65-85 years with acute or convalescent COVID-19.

The CDR3 sequence: CASSRAGPSGNYGYTF. For the CDR3, the DNA is TGCGCCAGCAGCCGGGCAGGGCCCAGCGGGAACTATGGCTACACCTTC. The gene calls are TRBV4-1 and TRBJ1-2; D is perhaps TRBD1 (5 bases). The CDR3 runs to 16 residues. Trimming cost V 4 bases and J 2 bases, with 17 bases left between them. Germline-derived CDR1 and CDR2 are MGHRA and YSYEKL.

This chain connects TRBV7-2 to TRBJ1-1; D perhaps matches TRBD1 (6 bases). V was cut by 6 bases and J by 2 bases, with 13 bases left in between. This CDR3 spans 14 amino acids. Germline lookup yields CDR1 SGHTA and CDR2 FQGNSA. CDR3 protein: CASRFGTINTEAFF. Written as DNA, the CDR3 is TGTGCCAGCAGGTTCGGGACAATAAACACTGAAGCTTTCTTT.

The chain is built from TRBV10-2 and TRBJ1-1, with a tentative D call TRBD1 (6 bases). The length of the CDR3 is 15 residues. V lost 3 bases, J lost 0 bases, and 11 bases lay in between. In germline, CDR1 is WSHSY, CDR2 SAAADI. The DNA of the CDR3 is TGCGCCAGCAGTGACCTTGACAGGATGAACACTGAAGCTTTCTTT. This translates into CASSDLDRMNTEAFF.

The V and J genes are TRBV10-2 and TRBJ2-2, with TRBD2 identical over 7 bases. The V segment lost 1 base and the J segment 4 bases; nucleotides outside the gene matches: 9. The germline gives CDR1 WSHSY, CDR2 SAAADI. CDR3 size: 17 residues. The CDR3 reads CASSEFGLGASTGELFF. In nucleotides, the CDR3 is TGCGCCAGCAGTGAGTTTGGACTAGGGGCGAGCACCGGGGAGCTGTTTTTT.

This clone was seen only a few times. The chain carries TRBV5-4 and TRBJ1-1, with TRBD1 identical over 9 bases. The CDR3 loop spans 17 amino acids. Germline V gives CDR1 SGHNT, CDR2 YYREEE (reference sequence). J lost 1 base, V lost 4 bases, and 11 bases had no gene match. Written as DNA, the CDR3 is TGTGCCAGCAGCCCGTCCCGGGACAGGGATGGGAACACTGAAGCTTTCTTT. Protein: CASSPSRDRDGNTEAFF.

The chain employs TRBV7-9 and TRBJ2-1; the match to TRBD2 covers 9 bases. V lost 3 bases, J lost 6 bases, and 9 bases stayed unmatched. The CDR3 extends over 16 amino acids. The germline CDR1 and CDR2 sequences are SEHNR and FQNEAQ (reference sequence). The CDR3 DNA follows: TGTGCCAGCAGCTTGGCAGCGGGGGGTTCCGCCAATGAGCAGTTCTTC. It translates to CASSLAAGGSANEQFF. Combining the CDR3 with reference TRBV7-9 and TRBJ2-1 gives the whole variable domain DTGVSQNPRHKITKRGQNVTFRCDPISEHNRLYWYRQTLGQGPEFLTYFQNEAQLEKSRLLSDRFSAERPKGSFSTLEIQRTEQGDSAMYLCASSLAAGGSANEQFFGPGTRLTVL.

This chain links TRBV5-1 with TRBJ1-1; 7 positions match TRBD1. Losses at the gene ends were 4 bases for V and 6 bases for J; bases not matched to a gene: 9. Germline V CDR1 and CDR2: SGHRS, YFSETQ. This CDR3 comprises 14 residues. The CDR3 DNA sequence: TGCGCCAGCAGCCGGACCCGGGACAGCCCTGAAGCTTTCTTT. Translating it yields CASSRTRDSPEAFF.

V usage is TRBV5-4 and J usage is TRBJ2-3; D possibly corresponds to TRBD2 (5 bases). The CDR3 runs 15 residues. The V end lost 4 bases, the J end lost 2 bases, and 14 bases lay between the germline ends. Germline V gives CDR1 SGHNT, CDR2 YYREEE (reference sequence). CDR3 in amino acids: CASSAGQNPTDTQYF. CDR3 DNA: TGTGCCAGCAGCGCGGGTCAAAACCCCACAGATACGCAGTATTTT.